Listed here are 19 T cell receptor beta chains from one sample, sequenced in a study of CD8+CD57+ T cells in acquired aplastic anemia. All sequencing subjects had displayed CD8+CD57+ cell expansion on flow cytometry. TCR beta VDJ combinations and CDR3 sequences were profiled from genomic DNA. TCRdb ran MiXCR on the reads and lists one entry per CDR3 protein. The sample yields about 170,000 distinct CDR3 sequences, more than 45% seen once. Sequencing input: sorted CD4+, CD8+, or CD8+CD57+ T cells (not recorded which) from PBMCs. The receptor source for this set is a human donor with aplastic anemia.

The table lists this clonotype with many counts. The gene calls are TRBV7-3 and TRBJ2-5, with 9 bases that match TRBD2. From germline, CDR1 is SGHTA and CDR2 FQGTGA. J gave up 5 bases and V 5 bases, and 3 bases lay outside the gene matches. This CDR3 spans 13 amino acids. The CDR3 region has the DNA TGTGCCAGCAGCGGCGCGGGGGGGGAGACCCAGTACTTC. It is translated as CASSGAGGETQYF.

This clonotype appeared many times. The J gene is TRBJ2-1, the V gene TRBV6-5; D is possibly TRBD2 (7 bases). CDR1 and CDR2 (germline): MNHEY, SVGAGI. V lost 2 bases, J lost 3 bases, and 17 bases lay in between. The CDR3 is 17 amino acids. The CDR3 sequence is CASSYNGQGGGYNEQFF. CDR3 coding DNA: TGTGCCAGCAGTTACAATGGGCAGGGAGGGGGCTACAATGAGCAGTTCTTC.

Only a few counts were recorded for this clonotype. This sequence joins TRBV29-1 and TRBJ1-6; 7 bases map to TRBD1. V dropped 6 bases and J dropped 4; count of bases not matched to a gene: 3. Germline V gene data show CDR1 as SQVTM and CDR2 as ANQGSEA. CDR3 size: 13 residues. The CDR3 DNA follows: TGCAGCGTGGGACAGACTTATAATTCACCCCTCCACTTT. It translates to CSVGQTYNSPLHF.

This rearrangement joins TRBV6-4 to TRBJ1-6; D is unresolved. Trimming removed 2 bases from V and 7 bases from J, with 3 bases in between. CDR1 and CDR2 from the germline V gene are MRHNA and SNTAGT. The CDR3 length is 12 residues. CDR3 loop: CASSDTNSPLHF. The CDR3 DNA sequence: TGTGCCAGCAGTGACACAAATTCACCCCTCCACTTT.

The sample holds many counts of this clonotype. The chain has TRBV20-1 and TRBJ2-3; 11 bases map to TRBD2. Germline V gene data show CDR1 as DFQATT and CDR2 as SNEGSKA (reference sequence). CDR3 length: 14 amino acids. J gave up 7 bases and V 3 bases, and 6 bases lay outside the gene matches. DNA of the CDR3: TGCAGTGCTAGTTTTAGCGGGGGGGCAAATACGCAGTATTTT. Its translation is CSASFSGGANTQYF.

The chain carries TRBV10-3 and TRBJ1-4; D is unresolved. Deletions cut 3 bases from V and 0 bases from J, with 11 bases between. In germline, CDR1 is ENHRY, CDR2 SYGVKD. CDR3 length: 16 residues. Here the CDR3 reads CAISDPRFTTNEKLFF. CDR3 nucleotide sequence: TGTGCCATCAGTGACCCCAGATTTACAACTAATGAAAAACTGTTTTTT.

The chain links TRBV7-9 to TRBJ1-2; D gene ambiguous. CDR3 length equals 13 residues. CDR1 is SEHNR and CDR2 is FQNEAQ in the germline V gene (reference sequence). The V end lost 6 bases, the J end lost 2 bases, and 10 bases lay between the germline ends. CDR3 region: CASRTTENYGYTF. DNA for the CDR3: TGTGCCAGCAGGACAACAGAGAACTATGGCTACACCTTC.

The CDR3 nucleotides read TGTGCCATCAGTATACAGGGGGCAGCATACGAGCAGTACTTC. Encoded protein: CAISIQGAAYEQYF. The V and J genes are TRBV10-3 and TRBJ2-7; 9 bases agree with TRBD1. The J segment lost 4 bases and the V segment lost 5 bases, leaving 6 bases of the junction unmatched. The germline CDR1 and CDR2 sequences are ENHRY and SYGVKD. The CDR3 sequence is 14 residues long.

This clonotype has a count of ten or more. This chain uses TRBV2 with TRBJ1-5; maybe TRBD1 (6 bases). The ends were cut back, 1 base at V and 5 bases at J, with 9 bases in the middle. This CDR3 is built from 14 residues. Germline V gene data show CDR1 as SNHLY and CDR2 as FYNNEI. The CDR3 DNA reads TGTGCCAGCAGTGAAGACAGGGTTTATCAGCCCCAGCATTTT. It encodes CASSEDRVYQPQHF.

The table lists this clonotype with many counts. V usage is TRBV12-3 or TRBV12-4 and J usage is TRBJ2-1, with 10 bases fitting TRBD2. CDR3 length: 16 residues. The ends lost 2 bases at V and 7 bases at J; junction bases unmatched: 8. The CDR3 is CASSLRASGGYNEQFF. In nucleotides, the CDR3 is TGTGCCAGCAGTTTAAGGGCTAGCGGGGGCTATAATGAGCAGTTCTTC.

The rearrangement uses TRBV5-4 and TRBJ1-6; D unresolved. This CDR3 region has 13 residues. The V end lost 5 bases, the J end lost 6 bases, and 9 bases lay between the germline ends. Per germline, CDR1 SGHNT and CDR2 YYREEE (reference sequence). The CDR3 region is CASSKQFNSPLHF. The CDR3 coding sequence is TGTGCCAGCAGTAAACAGTTTAATTCACCCCTCCACTTT. The full variable domain, rest sourced from reference TRBV5-4 and TRBJ1-6, is ETGVTQSPTHLIKTRGQQVTLRCSSQSGHNTVSWYQQALGQGPQFIFQYYREEENGRGNFPPRFSGLQFPNYSSELNVNALELDDSALYLCASSKQFNSPLHFGNGTRLTVT.

The CDR3 bases are TGCGCCAGCAGCCAAGATCGAACAGGTAGCTCCTACGAGCAGTACTTC. Its protein product is CASSQDRTGSSYEQYF. The genes are TRBV4-1 and TRBJ2-7; a weak D match, TRBD1 (5 bases). CDR3 length: 16 amino acids. CDR1 is MGHRA, CDR2 YSYEKL, per germline. V was shortened by 0 bases and J by 0 bases, with 12 bases between the two germline ends.

There are many counts of this clonotype. The V and J genes are TRBV3-1 and TRBJ1-1, with a weak D call TRBD1 (5 bases). Germline loops: CDR1 LGHDT, CDR2 YNNKEL (reference sequence). The CDR3 totals 14 residues. Deletions cut 5 bases from V and 1 base from J, with 11 bases between. The CDR3 DNA reads as TGTGCCAGCAGCTTCAACAGGAGGAACACTGAAGCTTTCTTT. Translation: CASSFNRRNTEAFF.

The chain links TRBV4-1 to TRBJ2-1, with TRBD1 matching 9 bases. CDR1 MGHRA and CDR2 YSYEKL come from the germline V gene. The CDR3 covers 15 residues. The V gene end was trimmed by 1 base and the J gene end by 6 bases; junction bases not matched to a gene: 4. This CDR3 reads CASSQGTGDGNEQFF. CDR3 sequence (DNA): TGCGCCAGCAGCCAAGGGACAGGGGACGGCAATGAGCAGTTCTTC.

The V gene is TRBV12-3 or TRBV12-4, the J gene TRBJ2-7; 10 bases fit TRBD1. The junction had 7 bases not matched to a gene; V was cut back by 2 bases and J by 3 bases. The CDR3 contains 16 residues. The CDR3 sequence is CASSLSGQGTNYEQYF. The CDR3 region has the DNA TGTGCCAGCAGTTTATCGGGACAGGGGACCAACTACGAGCAGTACTTC.

This clonotype was seen repeatedly, ten times or more. This sequence joins TRBV7-6 and TRBJ1-5; D possibly corresponds to TRBD1 (6 bases). CDR1 is SGHVS and CDR2 is FNYEAQ in the germline V gene. The CDR3 is made up of 15 amino acids. The germline V and J ends were trimmed by 1 base and 0 bases, with 7 bases remaining between them. Here the CDR3 reads CASSLEGDSNQPQHF. For the CDR3, the DNA is TGTGCCAGCAGCTTAGAGGGGGATAGCAATCAGCCCCAGCATTTT. Variable domain in full (rest from reference TRBV7-6 and TRBJ1-5): GAGVSQSPRYKVTKRGQDVALRCDPISGHVSLYWYRQALGQGPEFLTYFNYEAQQDKSGLPNDRFSAERPEGSISTLTIQRTEQRDSAMYRCASSLEGDSNQPQHFGDGTRLSIL.

The genes are TRBV27 and TRBJ2-1; D is perhaps TRBD2 (5 bases). In germline, CDR1 is MNHEY, CDR2 SMNVEV (reference sequence). V lost 5 bases to trimming and J lost 4 bases, with 15 bases between them. CDR3 length equals 15 residues. CDR3 sequence (DNA): TGTGCCAGCAGTGTAGTCGGAGGCCCTTACAATGAGCAGTTCTTC. Translating gives CASSVVGGPYNEQFF.

This clonotype was recorded at least ten times. The J gene is TRBJ2-7, the V gene TRBV4-2; D might be TRBD2 (8 bases). The CDR3 spans 16 residues. V was clipped by 4 bases and J by 6 bases, with 22 bases between them. The germline V gene encodes CDR1 LGHNA and CDR2 YNFKEQ. The CDR3 DNA reads as TGTGCCAGCAGCCCGGGGGGGAGTGGAGGGGGCATCGAGCAGTACTTC. Encoded protein: CASSPGGSGGGIEQYF.

The chain couples TRBV29-1 to TRBJ2-1; 8 bases are shared with TRBD1. The CDR3 loop spans 13 amino acids. V trimming: 7 bases; J trimming: 0 bases; junction bases outside the gene matches: 2. Germline V gene sequence: CDR1 SQVTM, CDR2 ANQGSEA. The chain's CDR3 is CSDTGGSYNEQFF. The CDR3 coding sequence is TGCAGCGACACAGGGGGCTCCTACAATGAGCAGTTCTTC.